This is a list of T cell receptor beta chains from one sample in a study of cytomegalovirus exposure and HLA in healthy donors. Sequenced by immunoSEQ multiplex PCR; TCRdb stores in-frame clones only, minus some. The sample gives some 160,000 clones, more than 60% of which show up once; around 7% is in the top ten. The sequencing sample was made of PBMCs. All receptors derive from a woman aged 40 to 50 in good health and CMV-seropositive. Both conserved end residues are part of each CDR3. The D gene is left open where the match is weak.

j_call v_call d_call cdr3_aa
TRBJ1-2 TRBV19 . CASSPRSGDGYTF
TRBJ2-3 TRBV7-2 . CASSPQIVDTQYF
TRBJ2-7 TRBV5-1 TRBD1 CASRYNDRVFYEQYF
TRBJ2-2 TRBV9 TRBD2 CASSVLAGNTGELFF
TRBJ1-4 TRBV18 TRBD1 CASSRRDAEGQVGEKLFF
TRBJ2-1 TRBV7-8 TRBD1 CASSPWGDRDYNEQFF
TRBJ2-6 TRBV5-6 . CASSFSQGNPGANVLTF
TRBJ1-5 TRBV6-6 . CASSYSAQVGQPQHF
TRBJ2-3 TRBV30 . CAWGGGPRGGAPDTQYF
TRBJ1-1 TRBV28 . CASSLARWGGTEAFF
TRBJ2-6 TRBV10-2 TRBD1 CASSEPTGAGANGLTF
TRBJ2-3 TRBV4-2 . CASSQRAGSTDTQYF
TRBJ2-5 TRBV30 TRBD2 CAWSDGTRGETQYF
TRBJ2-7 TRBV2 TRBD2 CASSHRLAGNNEQYF
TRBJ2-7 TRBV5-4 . CASSLASDFYYEQYF
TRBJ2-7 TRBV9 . CASSVGGYDEQYF
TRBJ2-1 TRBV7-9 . CASMGGGDSGNEQFF
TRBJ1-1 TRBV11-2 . CASSSDWNSEAFF
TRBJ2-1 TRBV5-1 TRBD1 CASSGTGYNEQFF
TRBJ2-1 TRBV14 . CASSQDREQFF
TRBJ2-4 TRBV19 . CASSISMGSRKYF
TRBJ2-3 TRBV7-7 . CASSFGLSDTDTQYF
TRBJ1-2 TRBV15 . CATSREGTPNYGYTF
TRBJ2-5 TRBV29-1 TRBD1 CSVVGSDRGWEETQYF
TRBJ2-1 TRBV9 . CASSLGGTYNEQFF
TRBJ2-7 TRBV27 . CASTSRGGRSSYEQYF
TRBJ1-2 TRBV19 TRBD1 CASSIWGQGNSNYGYTF
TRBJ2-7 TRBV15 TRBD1 CATSRDRQGAFFHGSYEQYF
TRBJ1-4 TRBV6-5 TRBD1 CASSLTGGREKLFF
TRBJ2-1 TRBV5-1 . CASSWGGDEQFF
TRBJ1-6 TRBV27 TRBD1 CASSPGTGFPVYNSPLHF
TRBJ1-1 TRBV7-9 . CASSLQLSNTEAFF
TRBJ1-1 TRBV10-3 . CAISLSGDTEAFF
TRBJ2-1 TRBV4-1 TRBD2 CASSQTLAGSYNEQFF
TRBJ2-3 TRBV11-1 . CASRHGQKGKDTQYF
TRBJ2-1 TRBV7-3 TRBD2 CASSSTSGVNNEQFF
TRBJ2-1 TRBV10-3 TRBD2 CAIGSSGGSYNEQFF
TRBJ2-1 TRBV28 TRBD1 CASSFGQGGQFF
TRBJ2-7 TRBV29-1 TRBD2 CSVSRTSGKYEQYF
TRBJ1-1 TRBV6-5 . CASIRDLGATEAFF
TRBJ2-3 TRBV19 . CASSISRVRDTQYF
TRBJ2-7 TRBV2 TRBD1 CASSAGTVYEQYF
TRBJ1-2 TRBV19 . CASSETGYGYTF
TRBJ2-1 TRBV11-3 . CASSPGPDRGANEQFF
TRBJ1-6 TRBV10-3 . CATGGNLRSSPLHF